This T cell receptor (beta chain) was profiled in a study of beta chain features in type 1 diabetes. Study-level information: Patient and healthy donor groups were alike in age, gender and cell yields.

As every portion of the isolated RNA was reverse transcribed, the sequencing read expressed TCRB transcripts. This table comes from immunoSEQ multiplex PCR, and its TCRdb copy is limited to in-frame clones, with some not included. The data contain around 500,000 clones, roughly 10% of them singletons. Concerning this clone itself: The antigen is not known.

Whole-study results and caveats: Overrepresentation of cells with high TCR expression could result from cDNA sequencing. PCR could preferentially amplify shorter templates, alike in patients and controls.

The CDR3 has 16 residues. Germline CDR1 and CDR2: SEHNR and FQNEAQ (reference sequence). J lost 2 bases, V lost 0 bases, and 2 bases had no gene match. Sequences were obtained from naive CD4+ T cells from blood. This chain connects TRBV7-9 to TRBJ2-3, with 10 bases fitting TRBD2. The TCR sequence derives from a woman aged 18-29 years in good health. The CDR3 protein is CASSLATSGLTDTQYF. Here the CDR3 DNA reads TGTGCCAGCAGCTTAGCGACTAGCGGGCTCACAGATACGCAGTATTTT.